This TCR beta chain was observed in a study of vaccination and CD4 T cells after COVID-19. Study in general: There were six male and four female convalescents, and two of them were Hispanic. Overall study results and limits: Nearly all convalescent vaccine-specific clones, 304 of 307, recognized only SARS-CoV-2 spike.

Every positive PCR date fell between March and December 2020, earlier than the US Alpha, Beta and Delta variants. One entry per CDR3 protein results from TCRdb running MiXCR on the PCR reads. The sample consists of about 21,000 distinct CDR3 sequences, approximately 57% of them appearing once. About this clonotype: The antigen is undetermined.

Looked up from germline, CDR1 is MNHEY and CDR2 is SVGAGI. Trimming removed 2 bases from V and 4 bases from J; junction bases left unmatched: 11. The CDR3 consists of 18 residues. The chain carries TRBV6-5 and TRBJ1-5, with 10 bases identical to TRBD1. Sample: CD4+ T cells from blood, taken before SARS-CoV-2 vaccination. This receptor was obtained from a human donor who had recovered from COVID-19. The CDR3 reads CASSYLRVTGGVNQPQHF. The CDR3 DNA reads TGTGCCAGCAGTTACCTGAGGGTGACAGGGGGCGTAAATCAGCCCCAGCATTTT.